These 10 T cell receptor beta chains share one sample of origin, sequenced in a study of identical twins. Each CDR3 protein gets one entry after TCRdb re-called the 5' RACE reads with MiXCR. The table lists under 800,000 distinct CDR3 sequences, about 20% of them singletons. These same records also appear under a second study, on T cells expressing NK-cell markers.

Source material: PBMCs. Source of these receptors: a woman younger than 35 in good health.

This clonotype was seen more than once but under ten times. J is TRBJ1-5 and V is TRBV3-1; 9 nucleotides match TRBD1. The CDR3 covers 15 residues. Germline V gives CDR1 LGHDT, CDR2 YNNKEL (reference sequence). The V segment lost 4 bases and the J segment 6 bases; nucleotides outside the gene matches: 7. The CDR3 is CASSPGTGSGQPQHF. Here the CDR3 DNA reads TGTGCCAGCAGCCCTGGGACAGGGAGTGGTCAGCCCCAGCATTTT.

CDR3 coding DNA: TGCAGTGCTAGAGAAAGCGGGGTAGGGCGCCAAGAGACCCAGTACTTC. Translated: CSARESGVGRQETQYF. V is TRBV20-1 and J is TRBJ2-5, with TRBD2 matching over 7 bases. Germline CDR1 is DFQATT and CDR2 is SNEGSKA (reference sequence). V trimming: 0 bases; J trimming: 1 base; junction bases outside the gene matches: 8. The CDR3 totals 16 residues.

This clonotype came up a few times. J is TRBJ2-3 and V is TRBV29-1; 14 nucleotides line up with TRBD2. Germline CDR1 and CDR2: SQVTM and ANQGSEA. The CDR3 totals 14 residues. The V and J ends lost 6 bases and 3 bases, in that order; junction bases with no gene match: 2. CDR3 in DNA: TGCAGCGTGGGACTAGCGGGGGAGACAGATACGCAGTATTTT. Its translation: CSVGLAGETDTQYF.

In this sample, this clonotype turned up a few times. This chain uses TRBV5-1 with TRBJ2-5; D unresolved. This CDR3 contains 14 residues. Germline assignment: CDR1 SGHRS and CDR2 YFSETQ. Trimming took 0 bases from V and 4 from J, leaving 10 bases between them. CDR3 nucleotide sequence: TGCGCCAGCAGCTTGGGGGTTCTCGGAGAGACCCAGTACTTC. This encodes CASSLGVLGETQYF.

The chain couples TRBV5-6 to TRBJ2-7; TRBD1 matches at 7 bases. The CDR3 contains 16 residues. V gave up 4 bases and J gave up 5 bases; unmatched junction bases: 15. Per the germline V gene, CDR1 is SGHDT and CDR2 is YYEEEE. The CDR3 sequence: CASSRLLSDRLNEQYF. The CDR3 nucleotides read TGTGCCAGCAGCCGCCTCCTCTCGGACAGGCTTAACGAGCAGTACTTC.

This clonotype was counted only a few times. V is TRBV13 and J is TRBJ2-3; 10 bases map to TRBD2. J gave up 2 bases and V 6 bases, and 5 bases lay outside the gene matches. The germline V gene has CDR1 PRHDT and CDR2 FYEKMQ (reference sequence). This CDR3 is 15 amino acids long. In DNA form, the CDR3 reads TGTGCCAGCAGTCGGACTAGCGGCGACACAGATACGCAGTATTTT. Its translation is CASSRTSGDTDTQYF.

Many counts were recorded for this clonotype. The chain combines TRBV7-2 with TRBJ2-3, with D possibly TRBD2 on 6 matching bases. Germline assignment: CDR1 SGHTA and CDR2 FQGNSA. The ends were cut back, 5 bases at V and 5 bases at J, with 11 bases in the middle. This CDR3 region has 13 residues. CDR3 region: CASSGGRGDTQYF. CDR3 coding DNA: TGTGCCAGCAGCGGCGGGCGGGGAGATACGCAGTATTTT.

Only a few counts were recorded for this clonotype. The chain uses TRBV12-3 or TRBV12-4 and TRBJ2-5; D assignment may be TRBD1 or TRBD2 (5 bases each). Trimming took 9 bases from V and 10 from J, leaving 9 bases between them. This CDR3 spans 9 amino acids. Here the CDR3 DNA reads TGTGCCAGTGGGGGAAGCCAGTACTTC. Protein sequence: CASGGSQYF.

This clonotype was seen only a few times. The rearrangement links TRBV6-5 to TRBJ2-1; D is undetermined. Germline V lookup: CDR1 MNHEY, CDR2 SVGAGI. The CDR3 loop spans 14 amino acids. Trimming cost V 3 bases and J 2 bases, with 8 bases left between them. CDR3 sequence: CASSYSHTYNEQFF. Written as DNA, the CDR3 is TGTGCCAGCAGTTATAGCCATACCTACAATGAGCAGTTCTTC.

This clonotype was counted ten times or more. The V gene is TRBV12-3 or TRBV12-4, the J gene TRBJ1-5; no clear D. V was shortened by 7 bases and J by 1 base, with 5 bases between the two germline ends. CDR3 length: 12 residues. The CDR3 bases are TGTGCCAGCAAACAGAGCAATCAGCCCCAGCATTTT. It yields the protein CASKQSNQPQHF.